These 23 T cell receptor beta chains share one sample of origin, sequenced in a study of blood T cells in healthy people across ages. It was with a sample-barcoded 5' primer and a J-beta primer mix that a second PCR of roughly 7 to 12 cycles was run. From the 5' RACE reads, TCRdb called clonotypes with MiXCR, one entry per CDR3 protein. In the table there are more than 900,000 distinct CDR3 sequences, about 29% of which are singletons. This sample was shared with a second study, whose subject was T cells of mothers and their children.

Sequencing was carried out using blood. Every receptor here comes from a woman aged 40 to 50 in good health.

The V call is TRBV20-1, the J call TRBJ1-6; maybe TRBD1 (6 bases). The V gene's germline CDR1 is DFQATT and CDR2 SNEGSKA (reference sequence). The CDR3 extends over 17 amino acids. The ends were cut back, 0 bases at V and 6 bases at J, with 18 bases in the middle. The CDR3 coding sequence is TGCAGTGCTAGAGACCCACAGGGAGGGGGAGGTAATTCACCCCTCCACTTT. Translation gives CSARDPQGGGGNSPLHF.

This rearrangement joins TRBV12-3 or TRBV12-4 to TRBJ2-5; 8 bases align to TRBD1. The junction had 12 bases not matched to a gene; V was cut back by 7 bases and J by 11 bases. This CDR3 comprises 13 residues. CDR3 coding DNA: TGTGCCAGCATAACCGCAGGGGGCGTGGGGCAGTACTTC. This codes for CASITAGGVGQYF.

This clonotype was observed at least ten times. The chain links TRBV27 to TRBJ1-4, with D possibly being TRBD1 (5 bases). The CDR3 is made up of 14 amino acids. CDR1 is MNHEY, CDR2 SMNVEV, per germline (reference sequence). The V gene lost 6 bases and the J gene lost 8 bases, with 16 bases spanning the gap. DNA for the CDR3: TGTGCCAGCAGCCTAAAGGGGCCTTTAGAAAAACTGTTTTTT. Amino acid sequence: CASSLKGPLEKLFF. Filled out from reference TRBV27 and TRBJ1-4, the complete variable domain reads EAQVTQNPRYLITVTGKKLTVTCSQNMNHEYMSWYRQDPGLGLRQIYYSMNVEVTDKGDVPEGYKVSRKEKRNFPLILESPSPNQTSLYFCASSLKGPLEKLFFGSGTQLSVL.

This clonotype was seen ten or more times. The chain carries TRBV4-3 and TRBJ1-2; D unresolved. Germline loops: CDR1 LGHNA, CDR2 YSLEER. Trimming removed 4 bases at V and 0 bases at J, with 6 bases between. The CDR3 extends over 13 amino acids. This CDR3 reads CASSPSPNYGYTF. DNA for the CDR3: TGCGCCAGCAGCCCCAGCCCTAACTATGGCTACACCTTC.

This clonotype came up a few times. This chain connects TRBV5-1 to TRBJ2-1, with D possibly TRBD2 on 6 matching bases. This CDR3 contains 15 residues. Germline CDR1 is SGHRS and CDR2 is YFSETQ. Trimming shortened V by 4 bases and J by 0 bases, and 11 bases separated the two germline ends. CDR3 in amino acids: CASSQVGGSYNEQFF. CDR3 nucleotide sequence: TGCGCCAGCAGCCAAGTCGGGGGCTCCTACAATGAGCAGTTCTTC.

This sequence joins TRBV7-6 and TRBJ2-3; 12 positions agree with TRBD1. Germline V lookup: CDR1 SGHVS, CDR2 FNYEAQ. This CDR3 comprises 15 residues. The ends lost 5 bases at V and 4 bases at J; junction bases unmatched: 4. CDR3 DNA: TGTGCCAGCAGCGGGACAGGGGGCCTGGCAGATACGCAGTATTTT. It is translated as CASSGTGGLADTQYF.

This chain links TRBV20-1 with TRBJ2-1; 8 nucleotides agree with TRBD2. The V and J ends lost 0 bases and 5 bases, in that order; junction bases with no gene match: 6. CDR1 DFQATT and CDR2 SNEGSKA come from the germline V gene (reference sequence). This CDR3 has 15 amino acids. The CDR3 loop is CSARDQAGVDNEQFF. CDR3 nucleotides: TGCAGTGCTAGAGATCAAGCGGGAGTGGACAATGAGCAGTTCTTC.

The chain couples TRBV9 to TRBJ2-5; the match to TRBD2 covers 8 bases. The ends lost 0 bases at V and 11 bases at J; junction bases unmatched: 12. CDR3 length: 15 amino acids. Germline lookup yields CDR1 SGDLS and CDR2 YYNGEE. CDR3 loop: CASSVGGAGGNEQYF. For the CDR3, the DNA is TGTGCCAGCAGCGTAGGTGGGGCGGGGGGCAATGAGCAGTACTTC.

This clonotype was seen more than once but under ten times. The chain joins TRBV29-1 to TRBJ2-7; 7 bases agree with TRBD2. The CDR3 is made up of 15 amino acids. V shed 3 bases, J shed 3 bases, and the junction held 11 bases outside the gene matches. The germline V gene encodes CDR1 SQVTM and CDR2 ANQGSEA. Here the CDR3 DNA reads TGCAGCGTTGAGTTTAACGGGGGGACCATCTACGAGCAGTACTTC. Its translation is CSVEFNGGTIYEQYF.

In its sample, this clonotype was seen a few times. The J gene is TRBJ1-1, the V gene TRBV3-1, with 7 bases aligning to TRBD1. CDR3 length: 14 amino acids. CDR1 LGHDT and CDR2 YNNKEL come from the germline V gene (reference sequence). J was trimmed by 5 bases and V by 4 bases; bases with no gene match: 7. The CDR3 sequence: CASSRWDSRTEAFF. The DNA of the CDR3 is TGTGCCAGCAGCCGCTGGGACAGCCGGACTGAAGCTTTCTTT.

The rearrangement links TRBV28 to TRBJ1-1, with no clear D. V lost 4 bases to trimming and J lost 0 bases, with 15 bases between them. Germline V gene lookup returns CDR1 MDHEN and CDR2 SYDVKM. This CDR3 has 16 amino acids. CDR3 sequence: CASSSVAARMNTEAFF. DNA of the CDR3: TGTGCCAGCAGTTCCGTCGCTGCCCGCATGAACACTGAAGCTTTCTTT.

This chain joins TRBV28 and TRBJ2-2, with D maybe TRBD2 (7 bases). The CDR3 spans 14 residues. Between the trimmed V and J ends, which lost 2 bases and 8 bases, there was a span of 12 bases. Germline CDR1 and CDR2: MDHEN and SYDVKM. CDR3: CASSLAAGAGELFF. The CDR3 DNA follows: TGTGCCAGCAGTTTAGCCGCGGGGGCGGGGGAGCTGTTTTTT.

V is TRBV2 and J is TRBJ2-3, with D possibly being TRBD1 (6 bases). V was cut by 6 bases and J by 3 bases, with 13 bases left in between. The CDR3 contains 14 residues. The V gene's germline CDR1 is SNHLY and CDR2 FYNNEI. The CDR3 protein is CASRRTAGTDTQYF. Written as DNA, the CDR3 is TGTGCCAGCAGAAGGACAGCAGGGACAGATACGCAGTATTTT.

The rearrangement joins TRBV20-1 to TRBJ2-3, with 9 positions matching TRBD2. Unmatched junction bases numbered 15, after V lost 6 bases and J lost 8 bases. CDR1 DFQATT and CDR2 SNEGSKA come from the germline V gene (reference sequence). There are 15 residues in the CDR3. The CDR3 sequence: CSAHEGGGVWGTQYF. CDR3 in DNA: TGCAGTGCCCACGAAGGCGGGGGGGTATGGGGTACGCAGTATTTT.

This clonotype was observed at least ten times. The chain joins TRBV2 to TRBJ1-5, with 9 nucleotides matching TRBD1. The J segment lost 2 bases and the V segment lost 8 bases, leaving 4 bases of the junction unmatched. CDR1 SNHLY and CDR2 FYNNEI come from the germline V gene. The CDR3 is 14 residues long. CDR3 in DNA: TGTGCCAGCGCGGACAGGGGTGGCAATCAGCCCCAGCATTTT. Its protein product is CASADRGGNQPQHF.

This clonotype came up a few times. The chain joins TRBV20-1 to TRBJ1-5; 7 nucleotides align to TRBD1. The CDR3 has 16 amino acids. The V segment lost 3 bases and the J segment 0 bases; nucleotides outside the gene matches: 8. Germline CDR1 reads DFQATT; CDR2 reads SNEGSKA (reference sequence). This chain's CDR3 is CSASSTGASSNQPQHF. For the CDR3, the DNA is TGCAGTGCTAGTTCAACAGGGGCGAGTAGCAATCAGCCCCAGCATTTT.

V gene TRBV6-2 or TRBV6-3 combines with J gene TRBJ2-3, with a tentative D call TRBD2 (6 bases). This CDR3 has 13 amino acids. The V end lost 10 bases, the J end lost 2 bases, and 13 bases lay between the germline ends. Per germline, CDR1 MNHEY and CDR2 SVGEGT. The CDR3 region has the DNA TGTGCCAACAGCCGGGACTCCACAGATACGCAGTATTTT. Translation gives CANSRDSTDTQYF.

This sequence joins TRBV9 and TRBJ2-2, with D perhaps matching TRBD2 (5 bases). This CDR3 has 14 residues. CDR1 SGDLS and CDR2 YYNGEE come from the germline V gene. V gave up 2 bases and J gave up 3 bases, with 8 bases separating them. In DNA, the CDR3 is TGTGCCAGCAGCGTTGAGGGTTACACCGGGGAGCTGTTTTTT. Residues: CASSVEGYTGELFF. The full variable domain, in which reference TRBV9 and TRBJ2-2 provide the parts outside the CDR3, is DSGVTQTPKHLITATGQRVTLRCSPRSGDLSVYWYQQSLDQGLQFLIQYYNGEERAKGNILERFSAQQFPDLHSELNLSSLELGDSALYFCASSVEGYTGELFFGEGSRLTVL.

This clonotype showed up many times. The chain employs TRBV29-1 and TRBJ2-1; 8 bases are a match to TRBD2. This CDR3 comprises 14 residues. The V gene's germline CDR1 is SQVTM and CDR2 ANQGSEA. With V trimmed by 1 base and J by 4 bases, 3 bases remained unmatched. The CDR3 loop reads CSVEGAGAYNEQFF. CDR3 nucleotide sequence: TGCAGCGTTGAAGGAGCGGGGGCATACAATGAGCAGTTCTTC.

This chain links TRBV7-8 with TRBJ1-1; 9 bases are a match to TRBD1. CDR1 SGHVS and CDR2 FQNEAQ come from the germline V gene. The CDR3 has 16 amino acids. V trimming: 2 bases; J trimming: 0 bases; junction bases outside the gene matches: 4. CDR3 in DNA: TGTGCCAGCAGCTTAAGGGACAGGGCTCTGAACACTGAAGCTTTCTTT. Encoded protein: CASSLRDRALNTEAFF.

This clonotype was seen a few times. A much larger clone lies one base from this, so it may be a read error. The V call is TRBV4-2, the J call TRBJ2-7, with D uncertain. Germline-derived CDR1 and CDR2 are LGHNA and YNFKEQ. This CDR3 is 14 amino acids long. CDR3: CANSQDVVAYEQYF. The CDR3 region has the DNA TGTGCCAACAGCCAAGATGTGGTAGCCTACGAGCAGTACTTC.

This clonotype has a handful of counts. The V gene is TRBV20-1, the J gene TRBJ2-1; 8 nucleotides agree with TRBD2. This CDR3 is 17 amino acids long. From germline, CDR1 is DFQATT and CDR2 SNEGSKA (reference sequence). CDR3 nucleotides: TGCAGGCTAGGAAACTCGTTGGGAGCGCGGGGGGAAGAGGAGCAGTTCTTC. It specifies CRLGNSLGARGEEEQFF.

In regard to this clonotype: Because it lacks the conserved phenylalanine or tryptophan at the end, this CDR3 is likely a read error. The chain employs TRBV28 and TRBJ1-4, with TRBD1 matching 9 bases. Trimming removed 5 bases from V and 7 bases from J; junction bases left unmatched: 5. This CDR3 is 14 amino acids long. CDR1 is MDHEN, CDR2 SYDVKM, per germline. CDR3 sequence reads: CASSPGTGTEKLFL. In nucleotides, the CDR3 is TGTGCCAGCAGTCCGGGGACAGGGACTGAAAAACTGTTTTTG.